This T cell receptor beta chain was observed in a study of blood T cell repertoires in COVID-19 (dated by TCRdb to 2018 to 2021). Study-level background: Samples covering the acute and convalescent phases of COVID-19 were provided by collaborators in the United States, Italy and Spain. The prospective study material was composed of cDNA or gDNA derived from T cells, B-cell-depleted T cells, or PBMCs. Deeply sampled blood TCRbeta repertoires from subjects exposed to, actively infected with, or recovered from COVID-19 were included in the dataset. A freely available public database, intended as a resource for researchers studying the immune response to SARS-CoV-2, is where the repertoires were released. The samples were drawn from two sources: the first 160 participants of the ongoing ImmuneRACE study, and over 950 subjects contributed by 6 global collaborators. Nearly every sample came with metadata listing a de-identified subject ID, COVID-19 status, age in years and sex. Where available, HLA class I and class II types were obtained from metadata supplied by the sample provider rather than from assay-based typing. Here is what the overall study found, with its caveats: The amount of clinical and demographic metadata varied by source and participant and was provided uncurated.

From a lookup of the germline V gene, CDR1 and CDR2 are MNHEY and SVGAGI. The CDR3 covers 14 residues, taking in both the cysteine and the phenylalanine. Only the CDR3 DNA is retained, 42 bases long and in frame from the first base. The germline V and J ends show losses of 6 bases and 8 bases respectively, and no gene match explains 8 bases of the junction. Whole blood was collected in K2EDTA tubes by collaborating institutions according to the institutions' own protocols. For TCRbeta analysis, collaborator samples were shipped as frozen whole blood, as isolated PBMCs, or as DNA extracted from either sample type. Details on this clone: No antigen is known for it. No base quality information exists; no much larger clone differs at one position.

TCRbeta CDR3 regions were amplified from genomic DNA by means of the immunoSEQ Assay, a bias-controlled multiplex PCR. Per the original workflow: Nucleated cell counts per sample were estimated from amplification of reference gene primers within the assay. To quantify the absolute abundance of each unique TCRbeta CDR3 rearrangement, sequence reads were collapsed and filtered. For each sample, productive Simpson clonality was calculated as the square root of Simpson's diversity index across productive rearrangements. TCRdb carries this immuneACCESS record with in-frame sequences only. Its versions omit some clonotypes, under half of them owing to an unresolved V gene in the studies checked, with the rest unexplained. The DNA gave D and trimming, while V, J and clone size come from that table. The table for this sample lists more than 200,000 clones; 86% of them were counted only once. The ten largest clonotypes hold about 6% of the sample.

The receptor's source is a man older than 75 with acute or convalescent COVID-19. The source material was peripheral blood. The chain was built from TRBV6-5 and TRBJ2-4, with 9 bases aligning to TRBD1. CDR3 region: CASSNLQGADIQYF. The DNA reads as follows: TGTGCCAGCAGCAACCTACAGGGGGCGGACATTCAGTACTTC.